The TCR beta chain described here comes from a study of T cells after yellow fever vaccination. Study outcomes and limitations: Across the CD4 and CD8 compartments, a small share of clonotypes was present in both. Subsequent booster samples again held most clones from primary vaccination (nearly 98% CD4, about 90% CD8).

TCRdb called the 5' RACE reads again in MiXCR, with one record for every CDR3 protein. The sample has under 700,000 distinct CDR3 sequences, less than 20% seen once. Turning to this clonotype: Its antigen is still unknown.

Trimming stripped 0 bases from V and 1 base from J, with 9 bases between. The CDR3 has 15 residues. The germline gives CDR1 LGHNA, CDR2 YSLEER. This specimen was PBMCs, taken less than 6 days after the first yellow fever vaccination. This TCR came from a man between 18 and 29 years old who received the YFV17D yellow fever vaccine. The V gene is TRBV4-3, the J gene TRBJ1-1; D not resolved. CDR3 in DNA: TGCGCCAGCAGCCAAGACCCCGTGGGGAACACTGAAGCTTTCTTT. Encoded protein: CASSQDPVGNTEAFF.